This TCR beta chain comes out of a study of blood T cells in healthy people across ages. Study-level findings and limits: Long-lived donors exceeded aged donors in naive CD4+ cells and diversity.

This CDR3 comprises 15 residues. CDR1 is LGHNA, CDR2 YSLEER, per germline. V was cut by 0 bases and J by 2 bases, with 8 bases left in between. With a J-beta primer mix and a sample-barcoded 5' primer, a second PCR ran 7 to 11 cycles. Every sample returned 2.5 million or more CDR3-containing paired-end reads. TCRdb reanalysed the 5' RACE reads using MiXCR and keeps one entry per CDR3 protein. The repertoire consists of 1.5 million to 2 million distinct CDR3 sequences, with around 48% occurring once and the leading ten covering around 2.1%. The sample holds a few counts of this clonotype. Its antigen remains unidentified.

This receptor was taken from a middle-aged woman in good health. The rearrangement uses TRBV4-3 and TRBJ1-5, with a weak D call TRBD1 (5 bases). The specimen was blood. In DNA, the CDR3 is TGCGCCAGCAGCCAAGACAGGGCTCGCAATCAGCCCCAGCATTTT. Translating it yields CASSQDRARNQPQHF.